The rows below give T cell receptor beta chains drawn from one sample of a study of OX40 agonist ivuxolimab in advanced cancers. TCRdb's table, derived via immunoSEQ multiplex PCR, lists solely in-frame clones and lacks some. This table has some 43,000 clones, 75% to 90% appearing once. The sample was CD4+ or CD8+ T cells sorted from blood, taken in a trial of the OX40 agonist ivuxolimab. The receptors here all came from an adult with an advanced solid tumor such as melanoma, head and neck, liver or kidney cancer. CDR3s include the opening cysteine and the closing phenylalanine or tryptophan. A D gene is named only where the DNA matches it firmly. Not all rows give a size; the values are once, few, many and, for expanded clones, a class.

J gene	clone size	V gene	D gene	CDR3 protein	CDR3 DNA
TRBJ1-4	NA	TRBV10-2	TRBD1	CASRGGQGEEKLFF	TGCGCCAGCAGAGGGGGGCAGGGGGAAGAAAAACTGTTTTTT
TRBJ2-5	NA	TRBV28	TRBD2	CASSLSGVGETQYF	TGTGCCAGCAGCCTTAGCGGGGTTGGGGAGACCCAGTACTTC
TRBJ1-4	NA	TRBV10-2	TRBD1	CATRPGQGREKLFF	TGCGCCACCCGACCGGGACAGGGTCGGGAAAAACTGTTTTTT
TRBJ1-2	NA	TRBV6-1	TRBD1	CASSEFGWDRANGYTF	TGTGCCAGCAGTGAATTTGGTTGGGACAGGGCTAATGGCTACACCTTC
TRBJ2-1	NA	TRBV2	TRBD2	CASSEVGGTSYNEQFF	TGTGCCAGCAGTGAAGTGGGGGGGACCTCCTACAATGAGCAGTTCTTC
TRBJ1-1	NA	TRBV10-1	NA	CASSTQGWTEAFF	TGCGCCAGCAGTACTCAGGGATGGACTGAAGCTTTCTTT
TRBJ2-1	NA	TRBV2	NA	CASSDVLLSYNEQFF	TGTGCCAGCAGTGACGTCCTCCTCTCCTACAATGAGCAGTTCTTC
TRBJ2-3	NA	TRBV7-9	TRBD2	CASSLFPAGATDTQYF	TGTGCCAGCAGCTTATTTCCAGCGGGAGCGACAGATACGCAGTATTTT
TRBJ1-1	NA	TRBV7-1	NA	CASREGWGEAFF	TGTGCCAGCAGAGAAGGGTGGGGAGAGGCTTTCTTT
TRBJ1-1	NA	TRBV5-6	NA	CASSLEEGFTEAFF	TGTGCCAGCAGCTTGGAGGAGGGCTTTACTGAAGCTTTCTTT
TRBJ2-7	NA	TRBV15	NA	CATSRDLGAGLEQYF	TGTGCCACCAGCAGAGATCTGGGGGCGGGCCTCGAGCAGTACTTC
TRBJ1-3	NA	TRBV7-9	NA	CASSPTAGVGYTIYF	TGTGCCAGCAGCCCCACGGCAGGGGTTGGGTACACCATATATTTT
TRBJ2-1	NA	TRBV28	TRBD1	CASSPGTGDYNEQFF	TGTGCCAGCAGTCCCGGGACAGGGGACTACAATGAGCAGTTCTTC
TRBJ2-1	NA	TRBV11-2	NA	CASSSWTRDNEQFF	TGTGCCAGCAGCTCCTGGACCCGTGACAATGAGCAGTTCTTC
TRBJ1-4	few	TRBV12-2	NA	CASRLASGGKEKLFF	TGTGCAAGTCGCTTAGCGTCCGGGGGCAAAGAAAAACTGTTTTTT
TRBJ1-1	few	TRBV5-1	NA	CASSGDGNTEAFF	TGCGCCAGCAGCGGTGACGGAAACACTGAAGCTTTCTTT
TRBJ2-1	NA	TRBV4-3	TRBD2	CASSQGSGGSYNEQFF	TGCGCCAGCAGCCAAGGCTCTGGCGGGAGTTACAATGAGCAGTTCTTC
TRBJ2-7	NA	TRBV27	NA	CASSPIDSYEQYF	TGTGCCAGCAGTCCCATCGACAGCTACGAGCAGTACTTC
TRBJ1-6	NA	TRBV6-1	NA	CASSEFDSLSSYNSPLHF	TGTGCCAGCAGTGAATTTGACTCCTTGAGCTCCTATAATTCACCCCTCCACTTT
TRBJ2-1	NA	TRBV25-1	TRBD2	CASGLAGPYNEQFF	TGTGCCAGCGGTCTAGCGGGACCCTACAATGAGCAGTTCTTC
TRBJ2-7	NA	TRBV27	NA	CASSTGAVYEQYF	TGTGCCAGCAGTACCGGGGCAGTCTACGAGCAGTACTTC
TRBJ2-1	NA	TRBV4-1	NA	CASSQEAHPNGDEQFF	TGCGCCAGCAGCCAAGAGGCACACCCTAACGGGGATGAGCAGTTCTTC
TRBJ2-1	NA	TRBV11-3	NA	CASSSGGFYNEQFF	TGTGCCAGCAGCTCTGGAGGGTTTTACAATGAGCAGTTCTTC
TRBJ2-3	NA	TRBV14	TRBD2	CASSQDGLAGTDTQYF	TGTGCCAGCAGCCAAGACGGACTAGCGGGTACAGATACGCAGTATTTT
TRBJ1-5	NA	TRBV7-9	TRBD1	CASSHSPGTGGGPQHF	TGTGCCAGCAGCCATAGTCCCGGGACAGGGGGAGGGCCCCAGCATTTT
TRBJ1-3	NA	TRBV5-4	NA	CASSFGGFGNTIYF	TGTGCCAGCAGCTTTGGAGGTTTTGGAAACACCATATATTTT
TRBJ2-7	NA	TRBV10-3	NA	CAISDSSYEQYF	TGTGCCATCAGTGACAGCTCCTACGAGCAGTACTTC
TRBJ1-2	NA	TRBV4-1	TRBD1	CASSQDYEGAHYGYTF	TGCGCCAGCAGCCAAGATTATGAGGGGGCACACTATGGCTACACCTTC
TRBJ1-1	NA	TRBV28	NA	CASSHRTSTEAFF	TGTGCCAGCAGTCACAGGACGAGCACTGAAGCTTTCTTT
TRBJ2-3	NA	TRBV9	NA	CASSVGIGLNTDTQYF	TGTGCCAGCAGCGTAGGTATAGGGTTGAACACAGATACGCAGTATTTT
TRBJ1-4	medium-sized	TRBV11-2	NA	CASTQGGSEKLFF	TGTGCCAGCACTCAGGGTGGGAGTGAAAAACTGTTTTTT
TRBJ2-5	NA	TRBV7-2	TRBD2	CASSLPLAGGQETQYF	TGTGCCAGCAGCTTACCACTAGCGGGAGGGCAAGAGACCCAGTACTTC
TRBJ2-1	NA	TRBV28	TRBD2	CASSPGLAGRKSSYNEQFF	TGTGCCAGCAGCCCCGGACTAGCGGGACGCAAGAGCTCCTACAATGAGCAGTTCTTC
TRBJ2-3	NA	TRBV10-3	NA	CAISEFDRDSDTQYF	TGTGCCATCAGTGAGTTCGACCGAGATTCAGATACGCAGTATTTT
TRBJ2-1	NA	TRBV5-6	NA	CASSFWTGYNEQFF	TGTGCCAGCAGCTTCTGGACTGGATACAATGAGCAGTTCTTC